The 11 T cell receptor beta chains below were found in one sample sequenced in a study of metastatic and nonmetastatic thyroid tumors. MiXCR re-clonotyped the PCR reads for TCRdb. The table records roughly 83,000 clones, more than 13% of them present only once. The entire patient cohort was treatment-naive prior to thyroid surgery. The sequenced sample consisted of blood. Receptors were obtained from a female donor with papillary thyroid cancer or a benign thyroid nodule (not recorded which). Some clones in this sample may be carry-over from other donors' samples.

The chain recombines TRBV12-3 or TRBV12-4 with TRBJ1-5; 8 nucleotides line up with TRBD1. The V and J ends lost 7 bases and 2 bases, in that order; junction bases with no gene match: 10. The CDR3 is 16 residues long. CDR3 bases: TGTGCCAGCATTTTCGGGGGGACAGGCGGCAATCAGCCCCAGCATTTT. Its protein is CASIFGGTGGNQPQHF.

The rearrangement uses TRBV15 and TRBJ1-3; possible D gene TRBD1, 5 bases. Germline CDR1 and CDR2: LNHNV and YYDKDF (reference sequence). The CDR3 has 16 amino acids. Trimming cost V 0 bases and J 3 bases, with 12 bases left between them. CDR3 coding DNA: TGTGCCACCAGCAGAGAGATAGGGGCCCATGGAAACACCATATATTTT. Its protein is CATSREIGAHGNTIYF.

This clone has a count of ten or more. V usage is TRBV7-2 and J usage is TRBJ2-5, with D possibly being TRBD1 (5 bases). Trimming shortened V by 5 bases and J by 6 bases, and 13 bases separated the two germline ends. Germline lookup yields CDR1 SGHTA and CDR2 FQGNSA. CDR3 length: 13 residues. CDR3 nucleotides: TGTGCCAGCAGCCCTGAGTTGGGGCAGACCCAGTACTTC. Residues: CASSPELGQTQYF.

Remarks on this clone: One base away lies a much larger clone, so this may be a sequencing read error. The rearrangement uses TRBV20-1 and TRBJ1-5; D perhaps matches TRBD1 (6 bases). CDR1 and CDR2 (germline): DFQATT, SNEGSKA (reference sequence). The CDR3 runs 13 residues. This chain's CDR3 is CSAAGGQPQPHHF. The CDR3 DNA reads TGCAGTGCTGCCGGGGGGCAGCCTCAGCCCCATCATTTT.

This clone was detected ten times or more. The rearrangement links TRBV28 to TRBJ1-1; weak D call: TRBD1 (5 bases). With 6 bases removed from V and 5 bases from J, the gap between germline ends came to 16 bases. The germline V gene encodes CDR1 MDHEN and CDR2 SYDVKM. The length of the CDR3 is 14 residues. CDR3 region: CASSPTVWGTEAFF. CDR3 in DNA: TGTGCCAGCAGCCCGACAGTTTGGGGGACTGAAGCTTTCTTT. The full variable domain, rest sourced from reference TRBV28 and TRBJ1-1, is DVKVTQSSRYLVKRTGEKVFLECVQDMDHENMFWYRQDPGLGLRLIYFSYDVKMKEKGDIPEGYSVSREKKERFSLILESASTNQTSMYLCASSPTVWGTEAFFGQGTRLTVV.

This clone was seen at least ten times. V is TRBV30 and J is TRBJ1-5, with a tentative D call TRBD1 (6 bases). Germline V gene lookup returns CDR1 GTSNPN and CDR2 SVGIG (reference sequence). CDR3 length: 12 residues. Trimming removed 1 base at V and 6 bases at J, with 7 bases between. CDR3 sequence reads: CAWSGRGQPQHF. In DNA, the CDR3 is TGTGCCTGGAGTGGCAGGGGTCAGCCCCAGCATTTT.

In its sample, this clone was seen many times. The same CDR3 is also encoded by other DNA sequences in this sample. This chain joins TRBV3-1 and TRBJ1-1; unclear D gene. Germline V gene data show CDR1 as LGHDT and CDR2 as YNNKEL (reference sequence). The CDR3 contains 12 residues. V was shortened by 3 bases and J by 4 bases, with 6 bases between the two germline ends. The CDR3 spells CASSHAGTEAFF. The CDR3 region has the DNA TGTGCCAGCAGCCATGCAGGCACTGAAGCTTTCTTT.

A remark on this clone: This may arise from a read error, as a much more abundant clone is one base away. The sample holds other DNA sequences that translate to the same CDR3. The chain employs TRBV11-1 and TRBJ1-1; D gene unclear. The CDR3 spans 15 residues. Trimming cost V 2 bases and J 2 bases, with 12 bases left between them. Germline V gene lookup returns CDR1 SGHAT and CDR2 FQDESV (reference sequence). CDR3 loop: CASSLKLAANTEAFF. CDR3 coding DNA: TGTGCCAGCAGCTTAAAATTGGCGGCTAACACTGAAGCTTTCTTT. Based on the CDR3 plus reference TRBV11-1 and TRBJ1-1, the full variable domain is EAEVAQSPRYKITEKSQAVAFWCDPISGHATLYWYRQILGQGPELLVQFQDESVVDDSQLPKDRFSAERLKGVDSTLKIQPAELGDSAMYLCASSLKLAANTEAFFGQGTRLTVV.

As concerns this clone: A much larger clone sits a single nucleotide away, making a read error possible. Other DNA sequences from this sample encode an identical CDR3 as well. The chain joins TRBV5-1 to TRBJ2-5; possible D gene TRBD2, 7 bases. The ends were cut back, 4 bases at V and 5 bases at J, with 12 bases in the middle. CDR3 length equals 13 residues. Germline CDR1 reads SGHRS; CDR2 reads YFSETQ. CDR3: CASSPGRGETQYF. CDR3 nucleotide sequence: TGCGCCAGCAGCCCAGGGAGGGGGGAGACCCAGTACTTC.

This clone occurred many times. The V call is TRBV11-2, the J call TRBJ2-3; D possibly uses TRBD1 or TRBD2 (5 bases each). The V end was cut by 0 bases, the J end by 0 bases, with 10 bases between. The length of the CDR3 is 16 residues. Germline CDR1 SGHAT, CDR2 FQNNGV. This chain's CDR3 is CASSLEIGASTDTQYF. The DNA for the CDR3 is TGTGCCAGCAGCTTAGAAATCGGGGCTAGCACAGATACGCAGTATTTT.

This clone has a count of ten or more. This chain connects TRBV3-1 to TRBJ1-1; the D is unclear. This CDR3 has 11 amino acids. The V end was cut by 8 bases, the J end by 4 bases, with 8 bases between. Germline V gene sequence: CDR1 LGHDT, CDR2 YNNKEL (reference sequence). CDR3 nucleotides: TGTGCCAGCCGAGTCGGCACTGAAGCTTTCTTT. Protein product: CASRVGTEAFF.